What follows are 12 T cell receptor beta chains derived from one specimen sequenced in a study of metastatic and nonmetastatic thyroid tumors (dated by TCRdb to 2020 to 2022). Library creation used PCR. The instrument was an Illumina HiSeq 4000. The public reads were reprocessed in TCRdb via fastp at Q25 and MiXCR, keeping in-frame beta chains. In all, the sample holds under 30,000 clones, and 4% to 5% of those were seen once. The ten largest clones capture roughly a fifth of the sample. Before undergoing thyroid surgery, none of the patients had been given any kind of treatment. The specimen sequenced was blood. The receptors stem from a female donor with papillary thyroid cancer or a benign thyroid nodule (not recorded which). Some clones in this sample may be carry-over from other donors' samples.

Concerning this clone itself: A clone one base away is much larger, so this may be a read error. The chain combines TRBV2 with TRBJ2-5; possibly TRBD2 for D (5 bases). Trimming took off 8 bases at V and 2 bases at J, with 15 bases between the two ends. Germline CDR1 is SNHLY and CDR2 is FYNNEI. This CDR3 spans 14 amino acids. The chain's CDR3 is CASDGSTGQETQYF. As DNA, the CDR3 is TGTGCCAGCGACGGGTCCACGGGGCAAGAGACCCAGTACTTC.

By its share, this clone is medium-sized. The chain employs TRBV28 and TRBJ2-7, with TRBD2 matching 7 bases. Looked up from germline, CDR1 is MDHEN and CDR2 is SYDVKM. The CDR3 runs 13 residues. V lost 6 bases, J lost 6 bases, and 8 bases stayed unmatched. CDR3 region: CASSTLSGGEQYF. Written as DNA, the CDR3 is TGTGCCAGCAGCACTTTATCGGGGGGCGAGCAGTACTTC.

The rearrangement links TRBV27 to TRBJ2-1; 8 positions match TRBD2. Germline assignment: CDR1 MNHEY and CDR2 SMNVEV (reference sequence). There are 14 residues in the CDR3. With V trimmed by 3 bases and J by 10 bases, 8 bases remained unmatched. The CDR3 loop reads CASSFLAGCSEQFF. The CDR3 DNA reads as TGTGCCAGCAGTTTTTTAGCGGGATGCTCCGAGCAGTTCTTC.

By frequency in the sample, this clone is medium-sized. The chain has TRBV12-5 and TRBJ2-7; 10 bases are shared with TRBD1. Germline assignment: CDR1 LGHNT and CDR2 FRNRAP. This CDR3 spans 14 amino acids. The V gene end was trimmed by 10 bases and the J gene end by 3 bases; junction bases not matched to a gene: 9. CDR3 bases: TGTGCTACCTCAAGGACAGGGGGGAACTACGAGCAGTACTTC. Translation: CATSRTGGNYEQYF.

The chain joins TRBV27 to TRBJ2-1, with D possibly being TRBD2 (6 bases). V lost 5 bases to trimming and J lost 5 bases, with 10 bases between them. The germline V gene has CDR1 MNHEY and CDR2 SMNVEV (reference sequence). This CDR3 comprises 13 residues. The CDR3 loop reads CASSTGLHNEQFF. CDR3 in DNA: TGTGCCAGCAGTACAGGACTACACAATGAGCAGTTCTTC.

This clone was observed a handful of times. This sequence joins TRBV11-2 and TRBJ1-2; no definite D call. This CDR3 region has 12 residues. V lost 4 bases and J lost 2, with 5 bases in between. Germline V gene data show CDR1 as SGHAT and CDR2 as FQNNGV. The CDR3 bases are TGTGCCAGCAGCTCGATAAACTATGGCTACACCTTC. Its protein is CASSSINYGYTF.

The table lists this clone with a few counts. This sequence joins TRBV19 and TRBJ2-6; no clear D gene. The CDR3 contains 14 residues. Per the germline V gene, CDR1 is LNHDA and CDR2 is SQIVND (reference sequence). Trimming left V 7 bases short and J 0 bases short, with 7 bases between. The CDR3 nucleotides are TGTGCCAGTATCAGTTTCTCTGGGGCCAACGTCCTGACTTTC. Residues: CASISFSGANVLTF.

The chain carries TRBV12-3 or TRBV12-4 and TRBJ2-7, with TRBD2 identical over 8 bases. The V and J ends lost 6 bases and 2 bases, in that order; junction bases with no gene match: 15. This CDR3 is built from 17 residues. The CDR3 DNA is TGTGCCAGCAGCCCGGTCGAAGCGGGAGAGCGTCCCTACGAGCAGTACTTC. Translation gives CASSPVEAGERPYEQYF.

This clone was observed at least ten times. The chain combines TRBV7-8 with TRBJ1-2; 7 bases align to TRBD1. The CDR3 has 15 residues. Germline V gives CDR1 SGHVS, CDR2 FQNEAQ. Germline trimming cut 2 bases from V and 3 bases from J; bases unmatched to any gene: 6. The CDR3 coding sequence is TGTGCCAGCAGCTTAATAAACAGGGGAGACTATGGCTACACCTTC. Translating it yields CASSLINRGDYGYTF. The full variable domain, completed using reference TRBV7-8 and TRBJ1-2, is GAGVSQSPRYKVAKRGQDVALRCDPISGHVSLFWYQQALGQGPEFLTYFQNEAQLDKSGLPSDRFFAERPEGSVSTLKIQRTQQEDSAVYLCASSLINRGDYGYTFGSGTRLTVV.

V is TRBV6-1 and J is TRBJ1-4, with a possible D match to TRBD1 (6 bases). Germline CDR1 MNHNS, CDR2 SASEGT. Trimming cost V 4 bases and J 7 bases, with 13 bases left between them. The CDR3 loop spans 14 amino acids. The CDR3 loop is CASSGRGAGEKLFF. The CDR3, as DNA: TGTGCCAGCAGTGGTCGGGGGGCAGGTGAAAAACTGTTTTTT.

This clone was observed at least ten times. The gene calls are TRBV20-1 and TRBJ2-7; 7 bases are shared with TRBD1. Germline CDR1 is DFQATT and CDR2 is SNEGSKA (reference sequence). The CDR3 has 15 amino acids. J was trimmed by 2 bases and V by 6 bases; bases with no gene match: 13. In nucleotides, the CDR3 is TGCAGTGCCCCTATTGGGACAGTTCTCACCTACGAGCAGTACTTC. Residues: CSAPIGTVLTYEQYF.

This clone occurred many times. The gene calls are TRBV6-1 and TRBJ1-2; 7 nucleotides match TRBD1. The CDR3 is 16 residues long. Germline values: CDR1 MNHNS, CDR2 SASEGT. V gave up 7 bases and J gave up 5 bases; unmatched junction bases: 16. Written as DNA, the CDR3 is TGTGCCAGCACCCCAGTAACGGGGACAGAGGTATATGGCTACACCTTC. Protein product: CASTPVTGTEVYGYTF.